These 27 T cell receptor beta chains originate from one sample sequenced in a study of blood T cell repertoires in COVID-19. TCRdb's table, derived via immunoSEQ multiplex PCR, lists solely in-frame clones and lacks some. This table has roughly 160,000 clones, about 85% appearing once. Source material: peripheral blood. Receptors originate from a man between 18 and 35 years old with acute or convalescent COVID-19.

The chain combines TRBV12-3 or TRBV12-4 with TRBJ2-5, with D tentatively TRBD2 (5 bases). The germline V and J ends were trimmed by 4 bases and 5 bases, with 11 bases remaining between them. This CDR3 has 13 residues. CDR3 DNA: TGTGCCAGCAGTTATGGCGGGTTGGAGACCCAGTACTTC. This gives the protein CASSYGGLETQYF.

This clone was counted only a few times. The J gene is TRBJ1-2, the V gene TRBV5-1; weak D call: TRBD1 (6 bases). The CDR3 length is 14 residues. V gave up 3 bases and J gave up 7 bases, with 16 bases separating them. The germline V gene has CDR1 SGHRS and CDR2 YFSETQ. CDR3 sequence: CASSSTQGFGGYTF. CDR3 bases: TGCGCCAGCAGCTCGACTCAGGGGTTCGGTGGCTACACCTTC.

This chain joins TRBV28 and TRBJ1-4; possibly TRBD1 for D (6 bases). Trimming cost V 6 bases and J 7 bases, with 15 bases left between them. The germline CDR1 and CDR2 sequences are MDHEN and SYDVKM. CDR3 length: 14 residues. The CDR3 sequence: CASRPRGQGEKLFF. The CDR3 DNA sequence: TGTGCCAGCAGGCCGCGGGGGCAGGGTGAAAAACTGTTTTTT.

The J gene is TRBJ2-4, the V gene TRBV2; D remains ambiguous. V gave up 3 bases and J gave up 0 bases, with 12 bases separating them. The CDR3 runs to 16 residues. The V gene's germline CDR1 is SNHLY and CDR2 FYNNEI. The CDR3 sequence is CASSDRTALAKNIQYF. CDR3 nucleotides: TGTGCCAGCAGTGATCGAACAGCATTAGCCAAAAACATTCAGTACTTC.

The chain joins TRBV7-9 to TRBJ2-5; 10 bases are shared with TRBD2. The CDR3 totals 16 residues. Germline lookup yields CDR1 SEHNR and CDR2 FQNEAQ (reference sequence). V was pared by 3 bases and J by 1 base, with 5 bases of the junction left unmatched. CDR3 sequence reads: CASSFIAGGSQETQYF. CDR3 sequence (DNA): TGTGCCAGCAGCTTTATAGCGGGGGGTTCCCAAGAGACCCAGTACTTC.

This sequence joins TRBV6-5 and TRBJ1-6; D may be TRBD1 (5 bases). The V end lost 2 bases, the J end lost 7 bases, and 15 bases lay between the germline ends. CDR1 is MNHEY, CDR2 SVGAGI, per germline. The CDR3 is made up of 16 amino acids. CDR3 DNA: TGTGCCAGCAGTTACGGAGCTAGGGGTGAAAATTCACCCCTCCACTTT. Its protein is CASSYGARGENSPLHF.

The rearrangement links TRBV10-2 to TRBJ2-5; tentative D call: TRBD1 (7 bases). The CDR3 runs to 15 residues. Germline CDR1 is WSHSY and CDR2 is SAAADI. V was pared by 4 bases and J by 2 bases, with 14 bases between. The CDR3 DNA sequence: TGCGCCAGCAGTGTCGCAGGGGGAGGACAAGAGACCCAGTACTTC. Its protein is CASSVAGGGQETQYF.

This sequence joins TRBV11-2 and TRBJ2-5; maybe TRBD2 (5 bases). Between the trimmed V and J ends, which lost 1 base and 4 bases, there was a span of 16 bases. This CDR3 has 16 residues. Germline V gene data show CDR1 as SGHAT and CDR2 as FQNNGV. CDR3 DNA: TGTGCCAGCAGCTTAGTTCCGGGCCCCGGACTAGAGACCCAGTACTTC. Its translation is CASSLVPGPGLETQYF.

The count of this clone is one. The genes are TRBV18 and TRBJ1-1; tentative D call: TRBD1 (5 bases). CDR3 length equals 17 residues. Germline lookup yields CDR1 KGHSH and CDR2 LQKENI. The germline V and J ends were trimmed by 2 bases and 0 bases, with 16 bases remaining between them. CDR3 in amino acids: CASSPSEGAYMNTEAFF. CDR3 in DNA: TGTGCCAGCTCACCATCCGAAGGGGCGTACATGAACACTGAAGCTTTCTTT.

For the CDR3, the DNA is TGCGCCAGCAGCTCCGACACCAATAATGAAAAACTGTTTTTT. Residues: CASSSDTNNEKLFF. The J gene is TRBJ1-4, the V gene TRBV5-1; no clear D. Between the trimmed V and J ends, which lost 3 bases and 4 bases, there was a span of 10 bases. Germline V gives CDR1 SGHRS, CDR2 YFSETQ. The CDR3 covers 14 residues.

The chain recombines TRBV4-1 with TRBJ2-1, with D possibly being TRBD1 (6 bases). Trimming shortened V by 4 bases and J by 0 bases, and 10 bases separated the two germline ends. The CDR3 spans 15 residues. Germline V CDR1 and CDR2: MGHRA, YSYEKL. The CDR3 here is CASSRGQNSYNEQFF. DNA for the CDR3: TGCGCCAGCAGCCGAGGACAGAACTCCTACAATGAGCAGTTCTTC.

V is TRBV30 and J is TRBJ1-2, with D possibly being TRBD1 (5 bases). Between the trimmed V and J ends, which lost 2 bases and 4 bases, there was a span of 11 bases. This CDR3 is 13 amino acids long. The germline V gene has CDR1 GTSNPN and CDR2 SVGIG (reference sequence). The CDR3 sequence: CAWSSTGGYGYTF. Here the CDR3 DNA reads TGTGCCTGGAGTAGTACGGGGGGCTATGGCTACACCTTC.

The chain couples TRBV12-3 or TRBV12-4 to TRBJ1-2; a weak D match, TRBD1 (5 bases). This CDR3 comprises 12 residues. V lost 6 bases, J lost 7 bases, and 12 bases lay in between. The CDR3 DNA is TGTGCCAGCAGCCAGGGTATCGGTGGCTACACCTTC. Translation gives CASSQGIGGYTF.

The J gene is TRBJ2-5, the V gene TRBV4-2, with a weak D call TRBD1 (5 bases). Germline values: CDR1 LGHNA, CDR2 YNFKEQ. The CDR3 spans 17 residues. The ends were cut back, 0 bases at V and 0 bases at J, with 14 bases in the middle. CDR3 sequence (DNA): TGTGCCAGCAGCCAAGATTGGGGCTTCGATGACCAAGAGACCCAGTACTTC. It is translated as CASSQDWGFDDQETQYF.

The chain employs TRBV9 and TRBJ1-3; possibly TRBD1 for D (5 bases). Trimming shortened V by 4 bases and J by 0 bases, and 11 bases separated the two germline ends. CDR3 size: 15 residues. Germline CDR1 reads SGDLS; CDR2 reads YYNGEE. Written as DNA, the CDR3 is TGTGCCAGCAGCCCGGACATACACTCTGGAAACACCATATATTTT. Residues: CASSPDIHSGNTIYF. Full variable domain (rest looked up from reference TRBV9 and TRBJ1-3): DSGVTQTPKHLITATGQRVTLRCSPRSGDLSVYWYQQSLDQGLQFLIQYYNGEERAKGNILERFSAQQFPDLHSELNLSSLELGDSALYFCASSPDIHSGNTIYFGEGSWLTVV.

This chain links TRBV7-8 with TRBJ2-7, with TRBD1 matching 9 bases. The CDR3 has 15 residues. CDR1 SGHVS and CDR2 FQNEAQ come from the germline V gene. With 5 bases clipped from V and 4 bases from J, the junction kept 9 bases outside the gene matches. The CDR3 nucleotides read TGTGCCAGCAGCCCCCTGGGACAGGGTGGGTACGAGCAGTACGTC. It yields the protein CASSPLGQGGYEQYV.

CDR3 DNA sequence: TGTGCCAGCACCCTAGCTGGGACAGGGGTAATTACCGGGGAGCTGTTTTTT. Its translation is CASTLAGTGVITGELFF. The rearrangement uses TRBV11-2 and TRBJ2-2; the match to TRBD1 covers 10 bases. V gave up 7 bases and J gave up 5 bases; unmatched junction bases: 13. This CDR3 has 17 amino acids. Germline V gene sequence: CDR1 SGHAT, CDR2 FQNNGV.

This chain joins TRBV7-3 and TRBJ2-5; 7 nucleotides align to TRBD1. This CDR3 region has 13 residues. J gave up 3 bases and V 2 bases, and 0 bases lay outside the gene matches. The germline CDR1 and CDR2 sequences are SGHTA and FQGTGA. The CDR3 here is CASSLDREETQYF. CDR3 sequence (DNA): TGTGCCAGCAGCTTAGACAGGGAAGAGACCCAGTACTTC.

The chain couples TRBV14 to TRBJ1-6; TRBD1 might be the D (6 bases). CDR1 and CDR2 from the germline V gene are SGHDN and FVKESK. Trimming took off 0 bases at V and 3 bases at J, with 12 bases between the two ends. This CDR3 contains 17 residues. DNA of the CDR3: TGTGCCAGCAGCCAAGAGGCTGGGGGCATCTATAATTCACCCCTCCACTTT. Amino acid sequence: CASSQEAGGIYNSPLHF.

V gene TRBV7-2 combines with J gene TRBJ2-1; D is perhaps TRBD1 (5 bases). CDR1 and CDR2 from the germline V gene are SGHTA and FQGNSA. The CDR3 is 15 residues long. The ends were cut back, 2 bases at V and 6 bases at J, with 14 bases in the middle. CDR3 in DNA: TGTGCCAGCAGCTTATTAAGGGGCCAGGTCAATGAGCAGTTCTTC. It translates to CASSLLRGQVNEQFF.

This rearrangement joins TRBV21-1 to TRBJ2-5; the table's D call TRBD2 went unverified against the DNA. TRBV21-1 is a pseudogene segment. CDR3 length: 14 amino acids. The CDR3 protein is CASSKIVYQETQYF. The CDR3 DNA sequence: TGTGCCAGCAGCAAAATAGTATACCAAGAGACCCAGTACTTC.

This chain links TRBV9 with TRBJ2-3, with D possibly being TRBD2 (5 bases). The length of the CDR3 is 17 residues. Trimming cost V 4 bases and J 6 bases, with 24 bases left between them. Germline V gene sequence: CDR1 SGDLS, CDR2 YYNGEE. The CDR3 reads CASSYSQSQRGKDTQYF. The CDR3, as DNA: TGTGCCAGCAGCTACTCCCAAAGTCAGCGAGGGAAGGATACGCAGTATTTT. The full variable domain, rest sourced from reference TRBV9 and TRBJ2-3, is DSGVTQTPKHLITATGQRVTLRCSPRSGDLSVYWYQQSLDQGLQFLIQYYNGEERAKGNILERFSAQQFPDLHSELNLSSLELGDSALYFCASSYSQSQRGKDTQYFGPGTRLTVL.

This clone was seen a handful of times. J is TRBJ1-1 and V is TRBV24-1; weak D call: TRBD1 (6 bases). V was cut by 9 bases and J by 4 bases, with 11 bases left in between. Germline CDR1 reads KGHDR; CDR2 reads SFDVKD. This CDR3 region has 12 residues. In DNA, the CDR3 is TGTGCCACCGCACAGGGCGGCACTGAAGCTTTCTTT. It encodes CATAQGGTEAFF.

V gene TRBV12-3 or TRBV12-4 combines with J gene TRBJ2-7; no firm D call. The CDR3 length is 13 residues. Deletions cut 6 bases from V and 3 bases from J, with 12 bases between. CDR3 in amino acids: CASSPYNSYEQYF. The CDR3 nucleotides read TGTGCCAGCAGCCCCTACAACAGCTACGAGCAGTACTTC.

V is TRBV10-3 and J is TRBJ1-3; D is unclear. The V gene lost 6 bases and the J gene lost 0 bases, with 9 bases spanning the gap. The CDR3 contains 14 residues. Germline loops: CDR1 ENHRY, CDR2 SYGVKD. In nucleotides, the CDR3 is TGTGCCATCAGGAGGGAGAGCTCTGGAAACACCATATATTTT. Translated: CAIRRESSGNTIYF.

This clone was picked up one time. The V and J genes are TRBV30 and TRBJ1-5; TRBD1 agrees at 7 bases. This CDR3 region has 15 residues. Germline values: CDR1 GTSNPN, CDR2 SVGIG (reference sequence). The trim removed 1 base at V and 6 bases at J, leaving 9 bases unmatched. This CDR3 reads CAWSGGQVNGQPQHF. DNA for the CDR3: TGTGCCTGGAGTGGAGGACAGGTCAACGGTCAGCCCCAGCATTTT.

V usage is TRBV3-1 (or the pseudogene TRBV3-2) and J usage is TRBJ1-6, with a weak D call TRBD1 (6 bases). This CDR3 comprises 15 residues. Germline V CDR1 and CDR2: LGHDT, YNNKEL (reference sequence). Between the trimmed V and J ends, which lost 1 base and 5 bases, there was a span of 9 bases. CDR3 protein: CASSQVGGNNSPLHF. Written as DNA, the CDR3 is TGTGCCAGCAGCCAAGTAGGGGGTAATAATTCACCCCTCCACTTT.